This T cell receptor beta chain is from a study of shared clonotypes between healthy human individuals. TCRdb's table, derived via immunoSEQ multiplex PCR, lists solely in-frame clones and lacks some. The sample yields 2.5 million or so clones, roughly nine tenths seen once. Among the donors, all were Caucasian adults who lived in Nashville, Tennessee. Study-level findings and limits: Unshared clonotypes carried lower generation probabilities than those common to all four donors.

CDR1 SGDLS and CDR2 YYNGEE come from the germline V gene. This CDR3 has 13 residues. The germline V and J ends were trimmed by 3 bases and 7 bases, with 14 bases remaining between them. This clone was recorded only once. Its target is unknown. The receptor was derived from a man in his late teens or twenties in good health. The chain links TRBV9 to TRBJ2-7, with a possible D match to TRBD1 (5 bases). Sequenced input: naive CD4+ T cells sorted from blood. Subset specified: CD45RA+ positively selected. The CDR3 nucleotides are TGTGCCAGCAGCGCCCGACAGTCTTTAGAGCAGTACTTC. Translation: CASSARQSLEQYF.